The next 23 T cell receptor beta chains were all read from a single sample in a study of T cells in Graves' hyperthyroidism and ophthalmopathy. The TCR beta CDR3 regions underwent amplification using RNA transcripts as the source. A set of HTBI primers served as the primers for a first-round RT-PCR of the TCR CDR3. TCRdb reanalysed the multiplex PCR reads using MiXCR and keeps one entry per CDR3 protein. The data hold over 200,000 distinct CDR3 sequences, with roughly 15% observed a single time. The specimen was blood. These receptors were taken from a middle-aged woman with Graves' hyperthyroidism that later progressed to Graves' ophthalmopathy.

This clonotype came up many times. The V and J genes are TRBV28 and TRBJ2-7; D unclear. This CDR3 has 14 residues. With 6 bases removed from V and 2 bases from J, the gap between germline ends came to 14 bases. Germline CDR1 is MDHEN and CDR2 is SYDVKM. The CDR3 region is CASSVGRNPYEQYF. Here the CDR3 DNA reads TGTGCCAGCAGCGTCGGCAGGAACCCCTACGAGCAGTACTTC. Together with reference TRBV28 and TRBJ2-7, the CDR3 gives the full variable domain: DVKVTQSSRYLVKRTGEKVFLECVQDMDHENMFWYRQDPGLGLRLIYFSYDVKMKEKGDIPEGYSVSREKKERFSLILESASTNQTSMYLCASSVGRNPYEQYFGPGTRLTVT.

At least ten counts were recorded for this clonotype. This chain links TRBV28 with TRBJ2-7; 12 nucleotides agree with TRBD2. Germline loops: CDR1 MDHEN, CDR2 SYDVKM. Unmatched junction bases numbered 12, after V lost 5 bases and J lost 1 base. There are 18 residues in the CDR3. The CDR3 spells CASSPLPTSGRRSYEQYF. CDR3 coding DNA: TGTGCCAGCAGTCCCCTCCCGACTAGCGGGAGAAGGTCCTACGAGCAGTACTTC.

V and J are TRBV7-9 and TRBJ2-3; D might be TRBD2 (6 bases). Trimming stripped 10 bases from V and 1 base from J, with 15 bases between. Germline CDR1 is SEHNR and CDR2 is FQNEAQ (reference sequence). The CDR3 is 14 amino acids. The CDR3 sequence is CATRRAGGTDTQYF. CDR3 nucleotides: TGTGCCACCCGGAGGGCCGGAGGCACAGATACGCAGTATTTT.

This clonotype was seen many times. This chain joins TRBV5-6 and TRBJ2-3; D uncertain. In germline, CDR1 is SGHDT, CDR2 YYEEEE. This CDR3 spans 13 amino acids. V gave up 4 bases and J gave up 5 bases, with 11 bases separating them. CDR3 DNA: TGTGCCAGCAGCGATTTAGCTCTAGATACGCAGTATTTT. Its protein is CASSDLALDTQYF.

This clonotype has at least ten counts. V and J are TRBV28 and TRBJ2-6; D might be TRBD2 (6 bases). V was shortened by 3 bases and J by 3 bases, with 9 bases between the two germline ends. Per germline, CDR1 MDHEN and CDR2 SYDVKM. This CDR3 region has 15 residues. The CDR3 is CASSLRGSGANVLTF. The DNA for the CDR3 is TGTGCCAGCAGTTTGCGGGGAAGTGGGGCCAACGTCCTGACTTTC.

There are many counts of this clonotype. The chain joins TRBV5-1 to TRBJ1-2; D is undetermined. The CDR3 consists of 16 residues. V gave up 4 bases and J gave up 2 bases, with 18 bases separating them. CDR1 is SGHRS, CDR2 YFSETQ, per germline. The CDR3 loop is CASSVRFIRQNYGYTF. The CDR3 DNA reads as TGCGCCAGCAGCGTTCGATTTATCAGGCAGAACTATGGCTACACCTTC.

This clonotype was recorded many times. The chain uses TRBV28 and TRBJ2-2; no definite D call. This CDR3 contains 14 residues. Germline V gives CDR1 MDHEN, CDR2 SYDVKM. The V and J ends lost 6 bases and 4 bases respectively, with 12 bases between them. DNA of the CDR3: TGTGCCAGCAGGGCACGTGGCGGCACCGGGGAGCTGTTTTTT. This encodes CASRARGGTGELFF.

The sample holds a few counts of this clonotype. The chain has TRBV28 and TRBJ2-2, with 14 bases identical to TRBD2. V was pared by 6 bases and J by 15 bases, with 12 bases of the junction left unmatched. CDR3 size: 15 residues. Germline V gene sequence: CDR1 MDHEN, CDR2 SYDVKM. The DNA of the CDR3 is TGTGCCAGCAGCCCCGGGACTAGCGGGAGTTTCGAGGTGTTTTTT. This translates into CASSPGTSGSFEVFF.

The CDR3 sequence: CASSPPPGPEYF. The CDR3, as DNA: TGTGCCAGCAGCCCCCCCCCCGGCCCAGAGTACTTC. The chain recombines TRBV25-1 with TRBJ2-5; no definite D call. Germline V lookup: CDR1 MGHDK, CDR2 SYGVNS. CDR3 length: 12 residues. Trimming shortened V by 6 bases and J by 12 bases, and 17 bases separated the two germline ends.

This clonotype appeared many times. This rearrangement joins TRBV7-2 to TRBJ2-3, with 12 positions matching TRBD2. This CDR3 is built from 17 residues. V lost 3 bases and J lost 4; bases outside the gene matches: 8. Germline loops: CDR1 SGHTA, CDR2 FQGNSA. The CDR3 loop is CASSFNPSGRGADTQYF. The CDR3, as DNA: TGTGCCAGCAGCTTCAATCCTAGCGGGAGGGGTGCAGATACGCAGTATTTT.

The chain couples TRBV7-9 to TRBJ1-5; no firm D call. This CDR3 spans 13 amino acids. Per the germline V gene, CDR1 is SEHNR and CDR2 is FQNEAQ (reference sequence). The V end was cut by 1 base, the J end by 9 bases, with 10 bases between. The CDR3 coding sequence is TGTGCCAGCAGCTTAGATAACGGCCGGCCCCAGCATTTT. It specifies CASSLDNGRPQHF.

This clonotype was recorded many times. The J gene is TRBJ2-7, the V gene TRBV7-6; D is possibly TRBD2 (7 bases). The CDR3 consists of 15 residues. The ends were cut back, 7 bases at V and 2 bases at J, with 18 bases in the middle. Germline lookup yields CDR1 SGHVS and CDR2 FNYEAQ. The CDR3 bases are TGTGCCAGCACTCCGGGCGGGGGCGGAACCTACGAGCAGTACTTC. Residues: CASTPGGGGTYEQYF.

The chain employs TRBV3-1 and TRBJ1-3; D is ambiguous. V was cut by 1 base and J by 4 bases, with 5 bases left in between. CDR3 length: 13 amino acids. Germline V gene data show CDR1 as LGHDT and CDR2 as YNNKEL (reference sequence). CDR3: CASSQVRGNTIYF. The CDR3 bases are TGTGCCAGCAGCCAAGTAAGGGGAAACACCATATATTTT.

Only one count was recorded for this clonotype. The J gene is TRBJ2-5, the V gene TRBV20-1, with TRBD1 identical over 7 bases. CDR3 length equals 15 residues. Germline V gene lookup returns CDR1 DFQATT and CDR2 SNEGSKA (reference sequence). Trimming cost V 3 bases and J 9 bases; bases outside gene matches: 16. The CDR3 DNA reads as TGCAGTGCTAGCCCACTATTGACAGGGATAAAGGCCCAGTACTTC. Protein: CSASPLLTGIKAQYF.

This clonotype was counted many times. CDR3 protein: CSASKGIGARYQETQYF. The CDR3 bases are TGCAGTGCTAGTAAGGGGATTGGGGCTCGGTACCAAGAGACCCAGTACTTC. The J gene is TRBJ2-5, the V gene TRBV20-1, with D tentatively TRBD1 (5 bases). The germline V gene encodes CDR1 DFQATT and CDR2 SNEGSKA (reference sequence). The CDR3 is 17 residues long. Trimming stripped 3 bases from V and 0 bases from J, with 20 bases between.

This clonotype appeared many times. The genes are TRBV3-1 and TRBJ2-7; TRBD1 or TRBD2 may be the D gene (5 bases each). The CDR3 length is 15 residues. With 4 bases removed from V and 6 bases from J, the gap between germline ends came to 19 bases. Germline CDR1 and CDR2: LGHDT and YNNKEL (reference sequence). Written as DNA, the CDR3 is TGTGCCAGCAGCCGAGACAGCGCCGGGGTCTCCGAGCAGTACTTC. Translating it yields CASSRDSAGVSEQYF.

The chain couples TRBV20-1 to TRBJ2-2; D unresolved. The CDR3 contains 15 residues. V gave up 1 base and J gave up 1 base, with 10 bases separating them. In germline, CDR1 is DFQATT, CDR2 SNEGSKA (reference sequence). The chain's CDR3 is CSARGSSQNTGELFF. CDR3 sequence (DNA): TGCAGTGCTAGAGGATCGAGCCAGAACACCGGGGAGCTGTTTTTT.

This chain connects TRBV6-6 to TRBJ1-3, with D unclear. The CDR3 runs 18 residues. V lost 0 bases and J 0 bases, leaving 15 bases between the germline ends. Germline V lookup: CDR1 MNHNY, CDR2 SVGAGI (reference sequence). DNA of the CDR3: TGTGCCAGCAGTTACTCCTTTGGGAAGATGCTCTCTGGAAACACCATATATTTT. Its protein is CASSYSFGKMLSGNTIYF.

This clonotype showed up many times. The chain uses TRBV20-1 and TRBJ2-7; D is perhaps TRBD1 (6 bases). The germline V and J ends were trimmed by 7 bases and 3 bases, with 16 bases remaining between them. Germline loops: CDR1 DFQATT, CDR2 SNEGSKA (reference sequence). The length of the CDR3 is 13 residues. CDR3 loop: CSVLNRDRYEQYF. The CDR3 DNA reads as TGCAGTGTATTAAACAGGGACCGCTACGAGCAGTACTTC.

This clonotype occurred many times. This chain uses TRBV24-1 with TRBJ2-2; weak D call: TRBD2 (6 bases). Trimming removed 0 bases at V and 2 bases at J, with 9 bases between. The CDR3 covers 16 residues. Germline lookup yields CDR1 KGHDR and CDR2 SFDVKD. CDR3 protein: CATSDLTGLNTGELFF. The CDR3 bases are TGTGCCACCAGTGATTTGACGGGACTCAACACCGGGGAGCTGTTTTTT.

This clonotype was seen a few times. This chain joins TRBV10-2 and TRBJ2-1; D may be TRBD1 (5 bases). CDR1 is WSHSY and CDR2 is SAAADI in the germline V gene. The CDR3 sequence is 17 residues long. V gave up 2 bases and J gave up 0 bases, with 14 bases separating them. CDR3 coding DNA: TGCGCCAGCAGTGAGCGGGTAGGGGCAACCTCCTACAATGAGCAGTTCTTC. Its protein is CASSERVGATSYNEQFF.

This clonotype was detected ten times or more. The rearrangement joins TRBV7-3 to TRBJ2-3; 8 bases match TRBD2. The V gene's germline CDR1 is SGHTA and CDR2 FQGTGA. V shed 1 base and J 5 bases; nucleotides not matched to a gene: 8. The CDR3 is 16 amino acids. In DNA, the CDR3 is TGTGCCAGCAGCTTAAGAGTAAGCGGGAGAGGAGATACGCAGTATTTT. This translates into CASSLRVSGRGDTQYF.

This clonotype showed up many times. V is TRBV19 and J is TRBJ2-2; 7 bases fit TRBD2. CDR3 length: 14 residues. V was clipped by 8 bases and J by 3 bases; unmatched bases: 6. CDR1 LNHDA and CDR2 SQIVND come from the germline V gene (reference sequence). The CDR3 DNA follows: TGTGCCAGTCGACTAGCCGATTACACCGGGGAGCTGTTTTTT. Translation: CASRLADYTGELFF.